The next 7 T cell receptor beta chains were all read from a single sample in a study of T cells in localized non-small cell lung cancer. The protocol was immunoSEQ multiplex PCR, while the TCRdb copy is restricted to in-frame clones and leaves out a portion. The sample holds tens of thousands of clones, around 93% seen once. The source material was peripheral blood, sampled before any cancer treatment. Receptor source: a female donor older than 55 with stage I lung adenocarcinoma.

This CDR3 is CASSMPADGEKLFF. The CDR3 DNA reads TGTGCCAGTAGTATGCCGGCTGATGGAGAAAAACTGTTTTTT. The chain carries TRBV19 and TRBJ1-4; D unclear. The germline V gene encodes CDR1 LNHDA and CDR2 SQIVND (reference sequence). V was cut by 3 bases and J by 8 bases, with 13 bases left in between. The CDR3 has 14 amino acids.

The CDR3 reads CASSSQGGQPQHF. The CDR3 DNA reads as TGTGCCAGTTCCAGCCAGGGCGGTCAGCCCCAGCATTTT. The chain links TRBV6-5 to TRBJ1-5; TRBD1 is a possible D gene (5 bases). The V and J ends lost 9 bases and 6 bases respectively, with 15 bases between them. CDR1 is MNHEY and CDR2 is SVGAGI in the germline V gene. This CDR3 contains 13 residues.

The chain employs TRBV5-1 and TRBJ2-6; D call uncertain. V was clipped by 0 bases and J by 0 bases, with 4 bases between them. This CDR3 region has 15 residues. Germline lookup yields CDR1 SGHRS and CDR2 YFSETQ. In DNA form, the CDR3 reads TGCGCCAGCAGCTTGGACGTCTCTGGGGCCAACGTCCTGACTTTC. Its translation is CASSLDVSGANVLTF.

The chain couples TRBV6-1 to TRBJ1-2; D might be TRBD1 (6 bases). Germline CDR1 is MNHNS and CDR2 is SASEGT. There are 14 residues in the CDR3. The V gene lost 0 bases and the J gene lost 4 bases, with 9 bases spanning the gap. CDR3 nucleotide sequence: TGTGCCAGCAGTGAAGCATCGACAGGCTATGGCTACACCTTC. This translates into CASSEASTGYGYTF.

The J gene is TRBJ1-2, the V gene TRBV5-4; 7 bases map to TRBD1. Trimming took 4 bases from V and 8 from J; bases not matched to a gene: 5. Germline values: CDR1 SGHNT, CDR2 YYREEE (reference sequence). This CDR3 region has 12 residues. The CDR3 loop is CASSAGQAGYTF. DNA of the CDR3: TGTGCCAGCAGCGCCGGACAGGCGGGCTACACCTTC. Filled out from reference TRBV5-4 and TRBJ1-2, the complete variable domain reads ETGVTQSPTHLIKTRGQQVTLRCSSQSGHNTVSWYQQALGQGPQFIFQYYREEENGRGNFPPRFSGLQFPNYSSELNVNALELDDSALYLCASSAGQAGYTFGSGTRLTVV.

The genes are TRBV6-1 and TRBJ1-1; D is uncertain. V was trimmed by 2 bases and J by 1 base, leaving 8 bases between them. The CDR3 consists of 14 residues. CDR1 is MNHNS and CDR2 is SASEGT in the germline V gene. CDR3 in DNA: TGTGCCAGCAGTGAAATAAAGGCGAACACTGAAGCTTTCTTT. It specifies CASSEIKANTEAFF.

The J gene is TRBJ1-1, the V gene TRBV6-1, with 7 bases matching TRBD1. CDR1 MNHNS and CDR2 SASEGT come from the germline V gene. Trimming at V came to 3 bases and at J to 6 bases, leaving 7 bases not matched to a gene. The CDR3 is made up of 14 amino acids. Here the CDR3 DNA reads TGTGCCAGCAGTGACCTAACAGGGGTTGCTGAAGCTTTCTTT. It is translated as CASSDLTGVAEAFF.